A selection of T cell receptor beta chains follows, all from one sample in a study of cytomegalovirus exposure and HLA in healthy donors. Sequenced by immunoSEQ multiplex PCR; TCRdb stores in-frame clones only, minus some. The sample shows about 200,000 clones, 80% to 90% of them seen only once. The sequenced material came from PBMCs. The receptors derive from a young woman in good health and CMV-seropositive. CDR3s include the opening cysteine and the closing phenylalanine or tryptophan. The order of the fields is clone size, V gene, J gene, CDR3 protein. Only some rows state a clone size, as once, few, many or a class for expanded clones.

size: -
V: TRBV10-3
J: TRBJ1-5
CDR3: CAISTQGVQPQHF

size: few
V: TRBV2
J: TRBJ1-2
CDR3: CASTQSSSNYGYTF

size: -
V: TRBV29-1
J: TRBJ2-7
CDR3: CSVEVASSSYEQYF

size: -
V: TRBV27
J: TRBJ2-1
CDR3: CASSSNFIDEQFF

size: -
V: TRBV7-6
J: TRBJ2-3
CDR3: CASSPEPGPITDTQYF

size: -
V: TRBV6-5
J: TRBJ2-7
CDR3: CARDGTSGTYEQYF

size: -
V: TRBV7-9
J: TRBJ2-2
CDR3: CASSSGTEIFTGELFF

size: -
V: TRBV4-1
J: TRBJ2-7
CDR3: CASSQDQQRFYEQYF

size: once
V: TRBV27
J: TRBJ1-1
CDR3: CASSLSHLNTEAFF

size: -
V: TRBV27
J: TRBJ1-5
CDR3: CASSWEGLGNQPQHF

size: few
V: TRBV28
J: TRBJ2-7
CDR3: CATLTSGSYEQYF

size: -
V: TRBV5-1
J: TRBJ2-6
CDR3: CASSFSGSGANVLTF

size: -
V: TRBV5-1
J: TRBJ2-5
CDR3: CASSLLETQYF

size: -
V: TRBV5-6
J: TRBJ2-7
CDR3: CASSSDSYEQYF

size: -
V: TRBV30
J: TRBJ1-1
CDR3: CAWDTGSTEAFF

size: -
V: TRBV28
J: TRBJ2-1
CDR3: CASSLGTVGEQFF

size: -
V: TRBV7-9
J: TRBJ1-1
CDR3: CASSLRLAVNTEAFF

size: -
V: TRBV27
J: TRBJ2-7
CDR3: CASSFGPGYEQYF

size: -
V: TRBV6-5
J: TRBJ1-5
CDR3: CASSYGTGGQPQHF

size: -
V: TRBV27
J: TRBJ2-3
CDR3: CASSHLGQTLTDTQYF

size: -
V: TRBV5-1
J: TRBJ2-7
CDR3: CASSLGLAGVVYEQYF

size: -
V: TRBV6-1
J: TRBJ2-7
CDR3: CASSDLATNYEQYF

size: -
V: TRBV6-5
J: TRBJ2-7
CDR3: CASSYATRGNEQYF

size: -
V: TRBV6-5
J: TRBJ2-7
CDR3: CASSYKASGWYEQYF

size: -
V: TRBV7-8
J: TRBJ2-2
CDR3: CASSLDLGATGELFF

size: once
V: TRBV4-2
J: TRBJ2-1
CDR3: CASSQDWGGKNEQFF

size: -
V: TRBV2
J: TRBJ2-5
CDR3: CASSEGSQRETQYF

size: -
V: TRBV6-5
J: TRBJ1-1
CDR3: CASSYTGNTEAFF

size: -
V: TRBV28
J: TRBJ1-4
CDR3: CASSLWAGYHEKLFF

size: -
V: TRBV5-4
J: TRBJ2-7
CDR3: CASRRQGIDYEQYF

size: few
V: TRBV9
J: TRBJ1-5
CDR3: CASSVTGVSNQPQHF

size: -
V: TRBV30
J: TRBJ1-2
CDR3: CAWSPRSNYGYTF

size: -
V: TRBV14
J: TRBJ2-7
CDR3: CASSQDGEQGWYEQYF

size: -
V: TRBV6-1
J: TRBJ1-3
CDR3: CASRGTGGANTIYF

size: -
V: TRBV11-2
J: TRBJ2-7
CDR3: CASTTSGSEQYF

size: -
V: TRBV7-6
J: TRBJ2-3
CDR3: CASSLEAPLTGRSTDTQYF

size: -
V: TRBV5-1
J: TRBJ2-3
CDR3: CASRQGVSTDTQYF

size: -
V: TRBV10-1
J: TRBJ1-5
CDR3: CASSEYDRGNQPQHF

size: -
V: TRBV6-5
J: TRBJ2-7
CDR3: CASSSGTGGDYEQYF

size: -
V: TRBV28
J: TRBJ1-1
CDR3: CASSSPFGGNTEAFF

size: -
V: TRBV29-1
J: TRBJ2-7
CDR3: CSVDGIGTGSSYEQYF

size: -
V: TRBV10-3
J: TRBJ1-2
CDR3: CAITPLQGAGVGGYTF

size: -
V: TRBV5-4
J: TRBJ2-6
CDR3: CASSLDPGSGANVLTF

size: -
V: TRBV9
J: TRBJ2-5
CDR3: CASSVGIRGKETQYF

size: once
V: TRBV11-2
J: TRBJ2-7
CDR3: CASSLAAGTKTGQYF

size: -
V: TRBV6-5
J: TRBJ2-1
CDR3: CASSSRTWTGNEQFF

size: -
V: TRBV27
J: TRBJ2-7
CDR3: CASSLGTSGIEQYF

size: -
V: TRBV5-4
J: TRBJ2-1
CDR3: CASSLASGRAYNEQFF

size: many
V: TRBV1
J: TRBJ2-7
CDR3: CTSSQDREGPSYEQYF

size: -
V: TRBV5-4
J: TRBJ2-7
CDR3: CASSFRGGPYEQYF

size: -
V: TRBV11-2
J: TRBJ2-7
CDR3: CASSFTGTGHYEQYF

size: -
V: TRBV5-4
J: TRBJ2-1
CDR3: CASSFGGSSYNEQFF

size: -
V: TRBV27
J: TRBJ2-7
CDR3: CASSLSPGREQYF

size: -
V: TRBV10-3
J: TRBJ2-3
CDR3: CALLAGATDTQYF

size: -
V: TRBV28
J: TRBJ1-1
CDR3: CASTYRGENTEAFF

size: -
V: TRBV21-1
J: TRBJ1-5
CDR3: CASSKPAGVLLVPQHF

size: few
V: TRBV28
J: TRBJ2-6
CDR3: CASSGQALSGANVLTF